Described below is a single T cell receptor beta chain sequence and its context. Its matching antigen is unknown. This entry is derived from a study of T cell responses to AZD1222 COVID-19 vaccine. The overall study: Doses given second, at about 4 or about 12 weeks, were pooled.

The study's findings and limits: The donor cohort was predominantly white British with a female majority, and clonal diversity may have been underestimated. Only six individuals given AZD1222 were seropositive at baseline.

Per germline, CDR1 SGHKS and CDR2 YYEKEE (reference sequence). V dropped 0 bases and J dropped 3 bases, with 16 bases sitting between them. CDR3 size: 16 residues. Produced via immunoSEQ multiplex PCR; TCRdb's table is partial and in-frame only. The sample consists of approximately 120,000 clones, 70% to 90% of them appearing once. The sequencing used peripheral blood, collected on day 0 of AZD1222 vaccination. The chain carries TRBV5-5 and TRBJ2-7, with TRBD1 as a possible D gene (5 bases). This sequence was found in an adult in good health. The CDR3 loop reads CASSLVGQGIDYEQYF. Written as DNA, the CDR3 is TGTGCCAGCAGCTTGGTGGGGCAGGGAATCGACTACGAGCAGTACTTC. The entire variable domain, with the rest obtained from reference TRBV5-5 and TRBJ2-7, is as follows: DAGVTQSPTHLIKTRGQQVTLRCSPISGHKSVSWYQQVLGQGPQFIFQYYEKEERGRGNFPDRFSARQFPNYSSELNVNALLLGDSALYLCASSLVGQGIDYEQYFGPGTRLTVT.